The 21 T cell receptor beta chains reported below all come from one sample, sequenced in a study of identical twins. TCRdb reprocessed the 5' RACE reads via MiXCR and lists one record per CDR3 protein. The profile covers under 900,000 distinct CDR3 sequences, with more than 9% appearing a single time and 1.5% to 2% taken by the ten largest. The same specimen was also included in a second study, on yellow fever vaccine responses in identical twins.

Sequencing used PBMCs. Receptors originate from a woman aged 18-35 years in good health.

Notes on this clonotype: Its ends do not fully match the called genes, so a read error is possible. The chain couples TRBV11-2 to TRBJ2-5; D remains unclear. Germline CDR1 is SGHAT and CDR2 is FQNNGV. This CDR3 contains 13 residues. Here the CDR3 reads CASSLPKTQPPDF. In DNA, the CDR3 is TGTGCCAGCAGCTTACCGAAGACACAGCCGCCTGACTTC. Full variable domain (remainder filled in from reference TRBV11-2 and TRBJ2-5): EAGVAQSPRYKIIEKRQSVAFWCNPISGHATLYWYQQILGQGPKLLIQFQNNGVVDDSQLPKDRFSAERLKGVDSTLKIQPAKLEDSAVYLCASSLPKTQPPDFGPGTRLLVL.

This clonotype was recorded a few times. The V and J genes are TRBV5-1 and TRBJ2-5, with D unresolved. This CDR3 spans 15 amino acids. The V end was cut by 7 bases, the J end by 4 bases, with 20 bases between. In germline, CDR1 is SGHRS, CDR2 YFSETQ. CDR3 sequence: CASSGGTATRETQYF. CDR3 coding DNA: TGCGCCAGCTCGGGCGGTACAGCAACAAGAGAGACCCAGTACTTC.

CDR3 sequence reads: CASSVGGRYNEQFF. The CDR3 coding sequence is TGTGCCAGCAGCGTAGGGGGCCGCTACAATGAGCAGTTCTTC. The chain joins TRBV9 to TRBJ2-1; D perhaps matches TRBD1 (5 bases). Looked up from germline, CDR1 is SGDLS and CDR2 is YYNGEE. This CDR3 is built from 14 residues. V was shortened by 0 bases and J by 3 bases, with 7 bases between the two germline ends.

This CDR3 is CASTGPNTDTQYF. The CDR3 DNA reads TGTGCCAGCACCGGACCCAACACAGATACGCAGTATTTT. The rearrangement joins TRBV28 to TRBJ2-3; the D is unclear. CDR3 length: 13 residues. V was trimmed by 7 bases and J by 2 bases, leaving 10 bases between them. Germline V lookup: CDR1 MDHEN, CDR2 SYDVKM.

Many counts were recorded for this clonotype. The gene calls are TRBV28 and TRBJ2-2; D possibly corresponds to TRBD2 (6 bases). The CDR3 loop spans 14 amino acids. V was trimmed by 6 bases and J by 2 bases, leaving 10 bases between them. In germline, CDR1 is MDHEN, CDR2 SYDVKM. The DNA of the CDR3 is TGTGCCAGCAGACGGGACTTCAACACCGGGGAGCTGTTTTTT. It is translated as CASRRDFNTGELFF.

The CDR3 region is CAGSAGESYEQYF. The DNA of the CDR3 is TGTGCCGGCTCAGCGGGAGAATCCTACGAGCAGTACTTC. J is TRBJ2-7 and V is TRBV12-3 or TRBV12-4, with 8 bases that match TRBD2. CDR3 length equals 13 residues. The junction had 7 bases not matched to a gene; V was cut back by 11 bases and J by 1 base.

This clonotype was detected only a few times. The chain has TRBV2 and TRBJ2-7; 10 bases match TRBD2. Trimming cost V 4 bases and J 0 bases; bases outside gene matches: 6. The germline V gene encodes CDR1 SNHLY and CDR2 FYNNEI. CDR3 length: 16 amino acids. In DNA form, the CDR3 reads TGTGCCAGCAGTGCGATTGGACTAGCGGACTCCTACGAGCAGTACTTC. Protein product: CASSAIGLADSYEQYF.

In DNA form, the CDR3 reads TGTGCCAGCAGCTCCACTAGCGGGAGGGGAGGGGAGACCCAGTACTTC. It codes for CASSSTSGRGGETQYF. This chain uses TRBV11-2 with TRBJ2-5; 13 bases are a match to TRBD2. Looked up from germline, CDR1 is SGHAT and CDR2 is FQNNGV. This CDR3 comprises 16 residues. V shed 4 bases, J shed 5 bases, and the junction held 7 bases outside the gene matches.

There are a few counts of this clonotype. The chain is built from TRBV12-3 or TRBV12-4 and TRBJ2-7, with 7 nucleotides matching TRBD2. The length of the CDR3 is 16 residues. V lost 4 bases to trimming and J lost 2 bases; unmatched junction nucleotides: 11. The CDR3 region is CASSSRQGEGTYEQYF. The CDR3 region has the DNA TGTGCCAGCAGTTCCCGACAAGGGGAGGGTACCTACGAGCAGTACTTC.

This clonotype has more than one count but fewer than ten. The chain uses TRBV3-1 and TRBJ2-2; the match to TRBD2 covers 7 bases. The CDR3 is 15 residues long. With V trimmed by 4 bases and J by 4 bases, 6 bases remained unmatched. In germline, CDR1 is LGHDT, CDR2 YNNKEL (reference sequence). CDR3 sequence (DNA): TGTGCCAGCAGCCTTCCGAGCGGGACCACCGGGGAGCTGTTTTTT. As protein: CASSLPSGTTGELFF.

This clonotype was observed a few times. The gene calls are TRBV19 and TRBJ1-2, with a tentative D call TRBD1 (5 bases). V was cut by 7 bases and J by 2 bases, with 17 bases left in between. Germline V gives CDR1 LNHDA, CDR2 SQIVND (reference sequence). The CDR3 length is 15 residues. The CDR3 loop reads CASIGGRQINYGYTF. CDR3 coding DNA: TGTGCCAGTATCGGGGGGAGACAGATAAACTATGGCTACACCTTC.

This clonotype appeared a few times. The V and J genes are TRBV18 and TRBJ2-2; D not certain. V lost 5 bases and J lost 4, with 8 bases in between. The germline V gene encodes CDR1 KGHSH and CDR2 LQKENI. This CDR3 comprises 13 residues. The chain's CDR3 is CASSADVTGELFF. As DNA, the CDR3 is TGTGCCAGCTCAGCGGACGTCACCGGGGAGCTGTTTTTT. Looking up the rest from reference TRBV18 and TRBJ2-2 gives the full variable domain: NAGVMQNPRHLVRRRGQEARLRCSPMKGHSHVYWYRQLPEEGLKFMVYLQKENIIDESGMPKERFSAEFPKEGPSILRIQQVVRGDSAAYFCASSADVTGELFFGEGSRLTVL.

This clonotype showed up just a few times. The V call is TRBV20-1, the J call TRBJ2-1; TRBD2 agrees at 13 bases. V shed 3 bases and J 3 bases; nucleotides not matched to a gene: 8. The CDR3 has 17 amino acids. Germline V gene sequence: CDR1 DFQATT, CDR2 SNEGSKA (reference sequence). The CDR3 sequence: CSASPTSGGVFYNEQFF. The CDR3 coding sequence is TGCAGTGCTAGCCCAACTAGCGGGGGGGTTTTCTACAATGAGCAGTTCTTC.

The chain recombines TRBV11-2 with TRBJ2-7; D is undetermined. CDR3 length equals 16 residues. V lost 4 bases to trimming and J lost 0 bases, with 16 bases between them. The V gene's germline CDR1 is SGHAT and CDR2 FQNNGV. CDR3 in amino acids: CASSSTQKYSSYEQYF. CDR3 bases: TGTGCCAGCAGCTCGACGCAAAAATATAGCTCCTACGAGCAGTACTTC.

This rearrangement joins TRBV4-2 to TRBJ2-7, with D perhaps being TRBD1 or TRBD2 (5 bases each). In germline, CDR1 is LGHNA, CDR2 YNFKEQ. V was cut by 4 bases and J by 4 bases, with 14 bases left in between. The CDR3 has 14 amino acids. For the CDR3, the DNA is TGTGCCAGCAGCCCCGGGGACGGAAAATACGAGCAGTACTTC. Encoded protein: CASSPGDGKYEQYF.

In its sample, this clonotype was seen many times. The CDR3 DNA is TGCGCCAGCAGCTCCAGCGGGACTTACAATGAGCAGTTCTTC. It is translated as CASSSSGTYNEQFF. The V and J genes are TRBV5-1 and TRBJ2-1; TRBD2 matches 7 bases. V lost 3 bases to trimming and J lost 4 bases; unmatched junction nucleotides: 4. The CDR3 spans 14 residues. The germline V gene has CDR1 SGHRS and CDR2 YFSETQ.

This clonotype has more than one count but fewer than ten. V and J are TRBV5-1 and TRBJ2-1, with 9 bases that match TRBD2. CDR3 length: 15 amino acids. V gave up 0 bases and J gave up 7 bases; unmatched junction bases: 5. The V gene's germline CDR1 is SGHRS and CDR2 YFSETQ. The CDR3 coding sequence is TGCGCCAGCAGCTTGGTCTCTAGCGGGAAGAATGAGCAGTTCTTC. Translated, it gives CASSLVSSGKNEQFF.

There are a few counts of this clonotype. The chain joins TRBV7-9 to TRBJ1-3; a possible D gene is TRBD1 (5 bases). Deletions cut 5 bases from V and 0 bases from J, with 17 bases between. In germline, CDR1 is SEHNR, CDR2 FQNEAQ (reference sequence). The CDR3 has 17 residues. The CDR3 sequence is CASSTLGQLSSGNTIYF. CDR3 DNA sequence: TGTGCCAGCAGCACGTTGGGGCAGCTAAGCTCTGGAAACACCATATATTTT.

This chain uses TRBV24-1 with TRBJ2-3; D may be TRBD1 (6 bases). The CDR3 runs to 15 residues. V shed 4 bases and J shed 4 bases, with 14 bases lying between them. Germline V gene lookup returns CDR1 KGHDR and CDR2 SFDVKD. CDR3 amino acids: CATSDRGHAADTQYF. Written as DNA, the CDR3 is TGTGCCACCAGTGACAGGGGCCATGCGGCAGATACGCAGTATTTT.

This clonotype was seen only a few times. The rearrangement uses TRBV2 and TRBJ1-2; possible D gene TRBD1, 6 bases. The V end lost 7 bases, the J end lost 7 bases, and 19 bases lay between the germline ends. The CDR3 is made up of 14 amino acids. Germline V gene lookup returns CDR1 SNHLY and CDR2 FYNNEI. CDR3 amino acids: CASTNDRRKSGYTF. CDR3 DNA: TGTGCCAGCACGAACGACAGGCGTAAGAGTGGCTACACCTTC.

This sequence joins TRBV7-6 and TRBJ1-1; 9 positions match TRBD1. Germline V lookup: CDR1 SGHVS, CDR2 FNYEAQ. The CDR3 runs to 16 residues. The V segment lost 1 base and the J segment 7 bases; nucleotides outside the gene matches: 10. The CDR3 region is CASSLGTGGSPLEAFF. In nucleotides, the CDR3 is TGTGCCAGCAGCTTAGGAACAGGGGGCTCCCCCCTTGAAGCTTTCTTT.